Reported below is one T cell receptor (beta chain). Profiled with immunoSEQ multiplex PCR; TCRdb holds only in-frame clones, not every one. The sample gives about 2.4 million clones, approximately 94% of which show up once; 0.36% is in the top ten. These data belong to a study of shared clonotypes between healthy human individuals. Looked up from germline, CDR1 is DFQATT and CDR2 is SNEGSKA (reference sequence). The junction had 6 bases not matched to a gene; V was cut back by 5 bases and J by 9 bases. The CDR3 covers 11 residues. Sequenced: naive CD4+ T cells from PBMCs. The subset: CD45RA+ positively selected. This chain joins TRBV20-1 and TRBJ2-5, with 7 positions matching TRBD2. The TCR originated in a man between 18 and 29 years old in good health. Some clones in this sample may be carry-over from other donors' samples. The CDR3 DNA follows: TGCAGTGCTGTACCAGGGAGGGCCCAGTACTTC. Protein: CSAVPGRAQYF.